Listed below are T cell receptor beta chains from one sample, sequenced in a study of blood T cell repertoires in COVID-19. Generated by immunoSEQ multiplex PCR, the TCRdb table keeps only in-frame clones and is missing some. Seen here are around 200,000 clones, more than 75% observed once, and the top ten hold approximately 5%. Sequencing was carried out using PBMCs or T cells enriched from blood (not recorded which). These receptors were taken from a man aged 40-49 years with acute COVID-19. Each CDR3 is given with its conserved first and last residue. The D gene is left open where the match is weak. The size of a clone is reported for some rows only, either as once, few or many, or as a class for expanded clones.

18,TRBD1,TRBJ2-7,few,TRBV25-1,TGTGCCAGCACCCCAGGAGGACAGGGGGCGAAGTTATCCAACGAGCAGTACTTC,CASTPGGQGAKLSNEQYF
17,.,TRBJ2-2,.,TRBV19,TGTGCCAGTAGTCTCCCCCCCTACGCGGGGAACACCGGGGAGCTGTTTTTT,CASSLPPYAGNTGELFF
14,TRBD1,TRBJ2-2,.,TRBV7-2,TGTGCCAGCAGCTTAGGACAGGGATTCCGGGAGCTGTTTTTT,CASSLGQGFRELFF
15,.,TRBJ2-3,.,TRBV15,TGTGCCACCAGCGAAGACGGACGAGGGATTGATACGCAGTATTTT,CATSEDGRGIDTQYF
12,.,TRBJ2-1,.,TRBV3-1/TRBV3-2,TGTGCCAGCAGCCAAGAGGCAGCGGGGCAGTTCTTC,CASSQEAAGQFF
15,TRBD1,TRBJ2-7,.,TRBV6-5,TGTGCCAGCAGGTGGGCCCGGGACAGGGGAGGCGAGCAGTACTTC,CASRWARDRGGEQYF
15,TRBD2,TRBJ2-3,.,TRBV7-3,TGTGCCAGCAGCGTAACTAGCGGGAGGGGAGATACGCAGTATTTT,CASSVTSGRGDTQYF
13,.,TRBJ2-4,.,TRBV7-2,TGTGCCAGCAGCTCCAGGACAAAAAACATTCAGTACTTC,CASSSRTKNIQYF
14,.,TRBJ2-7,.,TRBV27,TGTGCCAGCAGTTTAAGGGGGACATCCTACGAGCAGTACTTC,CASSLRGTSYEQYF
12,.,TRBJ1-5,.,TRBV19,TGTGCCAGTAGTATACCGCAGGGGCCCCAGCATTTT,CASSIPQGPQHF
14,TRBD1,TRBJ1-6,few,TRBV10-2,TGCGCCAGCAGTGAGTCCCCAGGGGGTTCACCCCTCCACTTT,CASSESPGGSPLHF
12,.,TRBJ1-2,.,TRBV5-1,TGCGCCAGCAGCTTGGCACAGGATGGCTACACCTTC,CASSLAQDGYTF
15,.,TRBJ1-3,.,TRBV5-6,TGTGCCAGCAGCTCCGCGGGACTATCGGAAAACACCATATATTTT,CASSSAGLSENTIYF
14,.,TRBJ1-5,.,TRBV19,TGTGCCAGTGCCTTAAGGGAAACAGGTCAGCCCCAGCATTTT,CASALRETGQPQHF
11,.,TRBJ1-1,.,TRBV28,TGTGCCAGCGCAGGGGATCACGAAGCTTTCTTT,CASAGDHEAFF
16,TRBD2,TRBJ2-7,.,TRBV7-2,TGTGCCAGCAGCTCCGGAAGCGGGCGGGGGGCCTACGAGCAGTACTTC,CASSSGSGRGAYEQYF
13,.,TRBJ1-1,.,TRBV28,TGTGCCAGCGGAATCAGGGAGGGTACTGAAGCTTTCTTT,CASGIREGTEAFF
19,TRBD1,TRBJ2-2,.,TRBV12-5,TGTGCTAGTGGTTTGGTACCCCGGCAGGGGGTCATAAACACCGGGGAGCTGTTTTTT,CASGLVPRQGVINTGELFF
13,.,TRBJ1-5,.,TRBV19,TGTGCCAGTAGTGGTCAGGGATACCAGCCCCAGCATTTT,CASSGQGYQPQHF
11,.,TRBJ2-5,.,TRBV18,TGTGCCAGCTCACCCGGGGAGACCCAGTACTTC,CASSPGETQYF
14,TRBD2,TRBJ2-2,.,TRBV19,TGTGCCAGTAGCACGGGGGGGAACACCGGGGAGCTGTTTTTT,CASSTGGNTGELFF
16,.,TRBJ1-2,.,TRBV28,TGTGCCAGCAGCCGCTCATACAGGAAGGGTAACTATGGCTACACCTTC,CASSRSYRKGNYGYTF
15,.,TRBJ1-4,.,TRBV5-4,TGTGCCAGCAGCAGGGGCCTATCAACTAATGAAAAACTGTTTTTT,CASSRGLSTNEKLFF
15,.,TRBJ2-1,.,TRBV6-5,TGTGCCAGCAGCTCAGGCTGGCCTGTTCACAATGAGCAGTTCTTC,CASSSGWPVHNEQFF
16,TRBD1,TRBJ1-2,.,TRBV4-1,TGCGCCAGCAGCCACGGTGCCGGGACAGGGGGCGATGGCTACACCTTC,CASSHGAGTGGDGYTF
11,.,TRBJ1-2,.,TRBV29-1,TGCAGCGCTACGGAGAACTATGGCTACACCTTC,CSATENYGYTF
16,TRBD2,TRBJ2-7,.,TRBV11-2,TGTGCCAGCAGCTTAGGTTTGAGCGGGGGCACCTACGAGCAGTACTTC,CASSLGLSGGTYEQYF
13,TRBD1,TRBJ2-2,.,TRBV11-2,TGTGCCAGCAGAGCCGACAGGGACGGGGAGCTGTTTTTT,CASRADRDGELFF
15,TRBD2,TRBJ2-7,.,TRBV28,TGTGCCAGCAGACCTGGACTAGCGGGGATTTACGAGCAGTACTTC,CASRPGLAGIYEQYF
20,.,TRBJ2-7,.,TRBV24-1,TGTGCCACCAGTGATTTGCTCCGGGACATCAAGGGCGAAGCGGCCTACGAGCAGTACTTC,CATSDLLRDIKGEAAYEQYF
14,.,TRBJ1-3,.,TRBV28,TGTGCCAGCAGTTTAGGGCACTCTGGAAACACCATATATTTT,CASSLGHSGNTIYF
13,TRBD1,TRBJ1-2,.,TRBV29-1,TGCAGCGTTGTTACGGGACAGGGTACTGGCTACACCTTC,CSVVTGQGTGYTF